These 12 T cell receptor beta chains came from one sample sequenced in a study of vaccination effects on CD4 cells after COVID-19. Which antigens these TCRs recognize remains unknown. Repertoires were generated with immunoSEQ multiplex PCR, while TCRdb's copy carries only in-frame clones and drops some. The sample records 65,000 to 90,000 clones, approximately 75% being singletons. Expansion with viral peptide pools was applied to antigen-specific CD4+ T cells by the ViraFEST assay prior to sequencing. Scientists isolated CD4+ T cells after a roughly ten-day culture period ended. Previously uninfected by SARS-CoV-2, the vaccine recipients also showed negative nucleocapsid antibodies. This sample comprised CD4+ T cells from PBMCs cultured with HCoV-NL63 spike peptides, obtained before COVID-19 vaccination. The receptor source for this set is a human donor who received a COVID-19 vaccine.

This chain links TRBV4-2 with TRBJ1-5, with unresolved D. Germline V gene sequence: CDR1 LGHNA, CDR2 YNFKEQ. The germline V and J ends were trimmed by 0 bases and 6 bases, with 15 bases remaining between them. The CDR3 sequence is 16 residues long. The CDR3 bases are TGTGCCAGCAGCCAAGAGCTGACTCAAACGGGTCAGCCCCAGCATTTT. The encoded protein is CASSQELTQTGQPQHF.

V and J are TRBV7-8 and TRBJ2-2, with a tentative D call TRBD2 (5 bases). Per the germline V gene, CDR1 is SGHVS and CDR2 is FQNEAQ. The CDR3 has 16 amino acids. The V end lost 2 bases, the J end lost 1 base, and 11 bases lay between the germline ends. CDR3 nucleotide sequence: TGTGCCAGCAGCTTACAGACTGCGGGGAACACCGGGGAGCTGTTTTTT. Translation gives CASSLQTAGNTGELFF.

CDR3 coding DNA: TGCGCCAGCAGCTTGCGGGGACTCAATGGGGACACCGGGGAGCTGTTTTTT. Translation: CASSLRGLNGDTGELFF. The chain combines TRBV5-1 with TRBJ2-2; maybe TRBD2 (6 bases). The CDR3 loop spans 17 amino acids. Per the germline V gene, CDR1 is SGHRS and CDR2 is YFSETQ. The V and J ends lost 1 base and 3 bases respectively, with 16 bases between them.

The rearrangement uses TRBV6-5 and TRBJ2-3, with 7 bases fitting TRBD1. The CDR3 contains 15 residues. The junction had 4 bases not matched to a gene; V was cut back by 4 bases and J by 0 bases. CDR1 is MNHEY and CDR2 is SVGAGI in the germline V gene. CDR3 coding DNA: TGTGCCAGCAGTTTCCGACAGGGTAGCACAGATACGCAGTATTTT. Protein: CASSFRQGSTDTQYF.

CDR3 in DNA: TGTGCCAGTAGTATCGACAGGGGGAATGAAAAACTGTTTTTT. It specifies CASSIDRGNEKLFF. The gene calls are TRBV19 and TRBJ1-4; 9 nucleotides align to TRBD1. CDR3 size: 14 residues. Trimming removed 3 bases from V and 5 bases from J; junction bases left unmatched: 1. Germline lookup yields CDR1 LNHDA and CDR2 SQIVND (reference sequence).

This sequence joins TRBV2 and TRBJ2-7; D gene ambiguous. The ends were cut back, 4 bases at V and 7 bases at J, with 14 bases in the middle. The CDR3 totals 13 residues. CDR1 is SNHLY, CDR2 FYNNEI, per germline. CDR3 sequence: CASSVRQMREQYV. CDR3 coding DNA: TGTGCCAGCAGTGTTAGGCAGATGAGGGAGCAGTACGTC.

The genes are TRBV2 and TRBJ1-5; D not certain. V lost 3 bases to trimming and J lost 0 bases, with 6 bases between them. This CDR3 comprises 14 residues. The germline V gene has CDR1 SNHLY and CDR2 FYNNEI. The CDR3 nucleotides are TGTGCCAGCAGTGACGGGAATAGCAATCAGCCCCAGCATTTT. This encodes CASSDGNSNQPQHF. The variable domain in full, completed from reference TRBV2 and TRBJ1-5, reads EPEVTQTPSHQVTQMGQEVILRCVPISNHLYFYWYRQILGQKVEFLVSFYNNEISEKSEIFDDQFSVERPDGSNFTLKIRSTKLEDSAMYFCASSDGNSNQPQHFGDGTRLSIL.

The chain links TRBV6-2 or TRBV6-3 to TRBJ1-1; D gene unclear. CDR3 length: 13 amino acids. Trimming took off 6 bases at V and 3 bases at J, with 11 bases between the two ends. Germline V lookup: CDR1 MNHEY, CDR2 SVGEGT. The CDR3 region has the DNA TGTGCCAGCAGCCGAACGGATTACACTGAAGCTTTCTTT. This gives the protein CASSRTDYTEAFF.

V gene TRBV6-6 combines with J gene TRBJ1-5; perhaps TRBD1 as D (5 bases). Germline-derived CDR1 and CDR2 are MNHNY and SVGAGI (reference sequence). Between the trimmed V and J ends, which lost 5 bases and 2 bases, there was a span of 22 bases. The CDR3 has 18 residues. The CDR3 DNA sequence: TGTGCCAGCAGTCCTACGGGCCCCGGGAGGGGAGGCAATCAGCCCCAGCATTTT. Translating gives CASSPTGPGRGGNQPQHF.

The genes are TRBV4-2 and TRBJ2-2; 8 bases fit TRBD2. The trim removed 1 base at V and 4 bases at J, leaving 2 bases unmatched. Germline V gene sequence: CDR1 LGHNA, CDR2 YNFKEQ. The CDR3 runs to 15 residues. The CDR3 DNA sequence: TGTGCCAGCAGCCAAGCCGGGGGGGGCACCGGGGAGCTGTTTTTT. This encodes CASSQAGGGTGELFF.

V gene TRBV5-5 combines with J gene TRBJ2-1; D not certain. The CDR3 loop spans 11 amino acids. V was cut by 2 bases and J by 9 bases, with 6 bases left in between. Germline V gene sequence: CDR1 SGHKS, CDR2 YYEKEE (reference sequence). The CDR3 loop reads CASSFRSEQFF. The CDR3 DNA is TGTGCCAGCAGCTTTCGGTCTGAGCAGTTCTTC.

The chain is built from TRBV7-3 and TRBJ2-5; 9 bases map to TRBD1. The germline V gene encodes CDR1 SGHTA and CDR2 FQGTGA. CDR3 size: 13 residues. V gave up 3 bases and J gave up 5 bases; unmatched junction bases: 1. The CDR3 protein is CASSFGQGETQYF. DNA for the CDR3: TGTGCCAGCAGCTTCGGACAGGGGGAGACCCAGTACTTC.